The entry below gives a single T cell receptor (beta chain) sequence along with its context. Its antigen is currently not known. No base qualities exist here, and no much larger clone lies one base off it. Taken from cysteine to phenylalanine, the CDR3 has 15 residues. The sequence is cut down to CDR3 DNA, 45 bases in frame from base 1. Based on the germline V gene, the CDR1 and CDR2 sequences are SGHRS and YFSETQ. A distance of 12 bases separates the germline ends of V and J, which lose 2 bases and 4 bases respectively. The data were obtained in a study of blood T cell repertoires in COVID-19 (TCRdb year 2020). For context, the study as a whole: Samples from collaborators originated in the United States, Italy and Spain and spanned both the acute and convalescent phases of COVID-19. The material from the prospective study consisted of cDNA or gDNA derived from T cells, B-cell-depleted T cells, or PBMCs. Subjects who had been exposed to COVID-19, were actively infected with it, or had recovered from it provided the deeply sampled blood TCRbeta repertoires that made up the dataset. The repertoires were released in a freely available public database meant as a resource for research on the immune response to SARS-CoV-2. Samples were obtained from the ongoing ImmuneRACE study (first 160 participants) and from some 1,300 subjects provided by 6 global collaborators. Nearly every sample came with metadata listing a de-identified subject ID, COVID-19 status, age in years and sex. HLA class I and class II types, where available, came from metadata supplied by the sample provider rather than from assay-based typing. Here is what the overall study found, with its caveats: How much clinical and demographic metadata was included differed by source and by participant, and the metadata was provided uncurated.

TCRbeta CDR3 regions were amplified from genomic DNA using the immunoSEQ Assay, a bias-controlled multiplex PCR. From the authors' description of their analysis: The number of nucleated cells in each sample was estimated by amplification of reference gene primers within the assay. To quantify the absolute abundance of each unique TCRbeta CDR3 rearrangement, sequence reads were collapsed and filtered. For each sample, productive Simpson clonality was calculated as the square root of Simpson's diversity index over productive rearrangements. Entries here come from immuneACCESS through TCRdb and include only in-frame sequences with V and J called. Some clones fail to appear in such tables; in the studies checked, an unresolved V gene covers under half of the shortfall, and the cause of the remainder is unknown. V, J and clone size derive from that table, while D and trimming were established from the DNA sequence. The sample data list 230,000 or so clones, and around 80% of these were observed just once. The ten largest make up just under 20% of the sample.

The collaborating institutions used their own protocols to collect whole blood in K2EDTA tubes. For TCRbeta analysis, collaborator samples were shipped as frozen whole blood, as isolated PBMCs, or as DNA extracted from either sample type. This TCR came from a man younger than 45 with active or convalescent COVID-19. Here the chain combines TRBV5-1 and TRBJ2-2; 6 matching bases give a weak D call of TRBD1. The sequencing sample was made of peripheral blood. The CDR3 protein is CASSLTGLGTGELFF. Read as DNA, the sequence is TGCGCCAGCAGCTTAACAGGGCTCGGCACCGGGGAGCTGTTTTTT.